This T cell receptor (beta chain) was obtained from a study of T-cell memory formation after mild COVID-19. This CDR3 is built from 14 residues. Germline CDR1 is SGHTA and CDR2 is FQGTGA. Trimming removed 5 bases at V and 6 bases at J, with 14 bases between. TCRdb redid the calling of the 5' RACE reads with MiXCR, one entry per CDR3 protein. Of fewer than 250,000 distinct CDR3 sequences listed, 15% to 20% are singletons. Sequenced material: PBMCs or a T cell subset sorted from them (not recorded which). J is TRBJ2-1 and V is TRBV7-3; D possibly corresponds to TRBD2 (6 bases). This receptor was taken from an adult woman who had mild COVID-19 (a few samples of this study predate the infection). Cell type and time point are not known. The CDR3 spells CASSQHAGTNEQFF. The CDR3 nucleotides read TGTGCCAGCAGCCAGCACGCGGGGACCAATGAGCAGTTCTTC.